This is a list of T cell receptor beta chains from one sample in a study of T cells in Graves' hyperthyroidism and ophthalmopathy. TCRdb re-called the multiplex PCR reads through MiXCR, storing one row per CDR3 protein. The table has nearly 750,000 distinct CDR3 sequences, around a third seen once. Sequenced material: blood. These receptors were obtained from a woman in her thirties or forties with Graves' hyperthyroidism. CDR3s include the opening cysteine and the closing phenylalanine or tryptophan. D genes are given only for firm matches. The listing skips clone size in some rows; elsewhere it reads once, few, many or a size class.

D gene: -; V gene: TRBV10-3; clone size: many; J gene: TRBJ1-2; CDR3 DNA: TGTGCCATCGGTTCGGACTATGGCTACACCTTC; CDR3 protein: CAIGSDYGYTF
D gene: TRBD1; V gene: TRBV2; clone size: many; J gene: TRBJ1-1; CDR3 DNA: TGTGCCATAGACAGGGGGCTCCTAAACACTGAAGCTTTCTTT; CDR3 protein: CAIDRGLLNTEAFF
D gene: TRBD2; V gene: TRBV13; clone size: few; J gene: TRBJ2-5; CDR3 DNA: TGTGCCACCCAACCTCTAGCGGCGACAGAAGAGACCCAGTACTTC; CDR3 protein: CATQPLAATEETQYF
D gene: -; V gene: TRBV20-1; clone size: many; J gene: TRBJ1-3; CDR3 DNA: TGCAGTGCTAGAGGGCAGGGCAACACCATATATTTT; CDR3 protein: CSARGQGNTIYF
D gene: TRBD1; V gene: TRBV15; clone size: -; J gene: TRBJ1-2; CDR3 DNA: TGTGCCAGCAGGCCGCGAACCGGGACAGGGGCCTATGGCTACACCTTC; CDR3 protein: CASRPRTGTGAYGYTF
D gene: TRBD2; V gene: TRBV20-1; clone size: -; J gene: TRBJ2-2; CDR3 DNA: TGCAGTGCTAGATACTTCTGGGGCAGCGGGGGCACCGGGGAGCTGTTTTTT; CDR3 protein: CSARYFWGSGGTGELFF
D gene: TRBD1; V gene: TRBV15; clone size: many; J gene: TRBJ1-6; CDR3 DNA: TGTGCCACCAGCAGAGAAAGGGGGCCGAGTGATTCACCCCTCCACTTT; CDR3 protein: CATSRERGPSDSPLHF
D gene: -; V gene: TRBV4-3; clone size: -; J gene: TRBJ2-7; CDR3 DNA: TGCGCCAGCAGCCGTTCTTTTACTCGTACCCACGAGCAGTACTTC; CDR3 protein: CASSRSFTRTHEQYF
D gene: -; V gene: TRBV9; clone size: -; J gene: TRBJ2-1; CDR3 DNA: TGTGCCAGCAGCACCCTTGAGGAGTCGAGCAACAATGAGCAGTTCTTC; CDR3 protein: CASSTLEESSNNEQFF
D gene: -; V gene: TRBV29-1; clone size: few; J gene: TRBJ2-2; CDR3 DNA: TGCAGCTTCAGGACGGTCACCGGGGAGCTGTTTTTT; CDR3 protein: CSFRTVTGELFF
D gene: TRBD1; V gene: TRBV3-1; clone size: -; J gene: TRBJ2-7; CDR3 DNA: TGTGCCAGCAGCCAAGGCCGAGGGGGCATCAACGAGCAGTACTTC; CDR3 protein: CASSQGRGGINEQYF